This T cell receptor beta chain comes out of a study of control samples from healthy donors and cancer patients. Sequencing used immunoSEQ multiplex PCR; TCRdb keeps in-frame clones, though not all of them. Seen here are about 230,000 clones, about 80% observed once, and the top ten hold less than 15%. The receptor comes from an older woman with lung cancer. The sample comprised PBMCs.

The CDR3 loop reads CSASGMQGNYGYTF. The CDR3 DNA follows: TGCAGTGCTAGTGGGATGCAGGGCAACTATGGCTACACCTTC. The chain carries TRBV20-1 and TRBJ1-2; possible D gene TRBD1, 5 bases. The CDR3 loop spans 14 amino acids. V was pared by 3 bases and J by 2 bases, with 13 bases between. Germline loops: CDR1 DFQATT, CDR2 SNEGSKA (reference sequence).